Listed below are T cell receptor beta chains from one sample, sequenced in a study of PD-L1 blockade in urothelial cancer. The table came from immunoSEQ multiplex PCR; TCRdb's copy has only in-frame clones and leaves some out. The data hold about 91,000 clones, with roughly 90% observed a single time. This specimen consisted of PBMCs, obtained around atezolizumab (anti-PD-L1) treatment. Receptors originate from a man in his 60s with urothelial cancer. CDR3s leave out the opening cysteine and the closing phenylalanine or tryptophan.

TRBV28	TRBJ1-5	ASSLPTGGTQPQH
TRBV5-1	TRBJ2-3	ASSLAGLAGVDTQY
TRBV7-2	TRBJ1-6	ASSPGGESPLH
TRBV30	TRBJ1-1	AWTKTDRVTEAF
TRBV2	TRBJ2-1	ATGTSSRNEQF
TRBV6-5	TRBJ2-7	ASSYSRTSYEQY
TRBV7-6	TRBJ1-3	ASSLVETGNTIY
TRBV5-1	TRBJ2-1	ASSEGLSYNEQF
TRBV20-1	TRBJ2-3	SANRVDTQY
TRBV6-5	TRBJ2-5	ASSYYGRDGETQY
TRBV6-1	TRBJ2-4	ASSETTGQLKNIQY
TRBV7-3	TRBJ2-1	ASSSQSTSNEQF
TRBV28	TRBJ2-2	ASSPPRVTGELF
TRBV5-1	TRBJ2-7	ASKLAGGLLAEQY
TRBV7-2	TRBJ1-2	ASSAGTGWDYGYT
TRBV29-1	TRBJ1-4	SVVPSGEKLF
TRBV5-1	TRBJ2-5	ASSLLSGGEDQETQY
TRBV7-2	TRBJ2-7	ASSDRAGGKSYEQY
TRBV6-5	TRBJ1-2	ASSSRENYGYT
TRBV7-2	TRBJ2-5	ASSLAQETQY
TRBV30	TRBJ2-1	ASPGLANEQF
TRBV5-4	TRBJ1-1	ASSLMAAGNTEAF
TRBV27	TRBJ2-7	ASSFGAGGYEQY
TRBV5-1	TRBJ1-1	ASSDRDRGRSTEAF
TRBV10-2	TRBJ2-7	ASSPGTSGIYEQY
TRBV7-2	TRBJ2-1	ASSLHSGSLVYNEQF
TRBV9	TRBJ2-2	ASSVGTGDNTGELF
TRBV5-1	TRBJ2-1	ASRDLSGYSNEQF
TRBV2	TRBJ1-5	ASSFDRVGNQPQH
TRBV7-2	TRBJ1-3	ASSPTRGVGNTIY
TRBV19	TRBJ1-1	ASSILWPPNTEAF
TRBV5-6	TRBJ1-4	ASSGGGITRSTNEKLF
TRBV7-2	TRBJ1-1	ASSPGTANTEAF
TRBV9	TRBJ2-5	ASSTRGIAGRETQY
TRBV5-4	TRBJ2-3	ASSLAGQTDTQY
TRBV5-4	TRBJ1-3	ASSIPSGNTIY
TRBV7-3	TRBJ2-3	ASSYNRGWTDTQY
TRBV7-2	TRBJ2-3	ASSLGAQGRLNGDTQY
TRBV6-6	TRBJ2-7	ASRVRAGDYEQY
TRBV6-6	TRBJ2-1	ASSYNGDSRGEQF
TRBV7-9	TRBJ2-1	ASSLEGGAGDNEQF
TRBV10-1	TRBJ2-1	ASSDQTSGISYNEQF
TRBV9	TRBJ1-3	ASSAVAGLGNTIY
TRBV2	TRBJ2-1	ASSDSSGRGYNEQF
TRBV5-4	TRBJ2-1	ASSLRRQGHNEQF
TRBV4-2	TRBJ2-2	ASSPEVNTGELF
TRBV6-6	TRBJ1-2	AISTTGENYGYT
TRBV7-2	TRBJ1-4	ASSLFRGGLF
TRBV2	TRBJ2-5	ASSEQAGAIQETQY
TRBV4-3	TRBJ1-3	ASSQDQALSGNTIY
TRBV5-4	TRBJ2-1	ASSLAGVNKNEQF
TRBV4-2	TRBJ1-6	ASSQGYLGENSPLH
TRBV6-5	TRBJ2-6	ASKEPGANVLT
TRBV28	TRBJ2-7	ASSLNGYEQY
TRBV28	TRBJ1-4	ASGLGATNEKLF
TRBV9	TRBJ2-3	ASSVGRGADTQY
TRBV6-1	TRBJ2-7	ASSEEFSSYEQY
TRBV4-3	TRBJ2-1	ASSQESPTYNEQF
TRBV6-5	TRBJ1-6	ASSYVGRGSSPLH